The rows below give T cell receptor beta chains drawn from one sample of a study of blood T cell repertoires in COVID-19. Profiling relied on immunoSEQ multiplex PCR, and the TCRdb table lists in-frame clones only, not all of them. The sample yields over 10,000 clones, over 75% seen once. The sample comprised peripheral blood. These receptors were obtained from a man older than 75 with acute or convalescent COVID-19. CDR3s include the opening cysteine and the closing phenylalanine or tryptophan. The D gene is left open where the match is weak. Not all rows give a size; the values are once, few, many and, for expanded clones, a class.

TRBJ1-1,-,TRBV30,-,TGTGCCTGGAGGAGGGATCACACTGAAGCTTTCTTT,CAWRRDHTEAFF
TRBJ1-1,-,TRBV6-5,TRBD1,TGTGCCAGCAGTACCCCCCGGACAGGGGGAACTGAAGCTTTCTTT,CASSTPRTGGTEAFF
TRBJ2-2,few,TRBV5-4,-,TGTGCCAGCAGCTTGATGGGGGGGCGTACCGGGGAGCTGTTTTTT,CASSLMGGRTGELFF
TRBJ1-2,-,TRBV19,-,TGTGCCAGTAGTATAGTCTCTGCGGAACAACTCTATGGCTACACCTTC,CASSIVSAEQLYGYTF
TRBJ2-3,-,TRBV10-3,-,TGTGCCATCAGTATAGTCAGCGCAGATACGCAGTATTTT,CAISIVSADTQYF
TRBJ2-3,once,TRBV6-1,TRBD2,TGTGCCAGCAGTGAACGAGCGGGGGGCACAGATACGCAGTATTTT,CASSERAGGTDTQYF
TRBJ1-5,-,TRBV19,-,TGTGCCAGTAGTCAAGGGGAGGTACATCAGCCCCAGCATTTT,CASSQGEVHQPQHF
TRBJ1-6,-,TRBV28,-,TGTGCCAGCAGTCTCCTCACAGGGACACCCCTCCACTTT,CASSLLTGTPLHF
TRBJ2-5,once,TRBV9,-,TGTGCCAGCAGCGTAGGGCCCCTCGGGGAGACCCAGTACTTC,CASSVGPLGETQYF
TRBJ2-5,-,TRBV21-1,-,TGTGCCAGCGAACCAGTCGACAGGGGCCAAGAGACCCAGTACTTC,CASEPVDRGQETQYF
TRBJ2-7,-,TRBV4-3,-,TGCGCCAGCAGCCAAGAGACCCCCGGGGGCTCCTACGAGCAGTACTTC,CASSQETPGGSYEQYF
TRBJ2-1,-,TRBV3-1/TRBV3-2,TRBD2,TGTGCCAGCAGCCTTAGCGGGGAGGGCTACAATGAGCAGTTCTTC,CASSLSGEGYNEQFF
TRBJ2-5,-,TRBV6-5,TRBD2,TGTGCCAGCAGTTTACGGACTAGCGGGGACCAAGAGACCCAGTACTTC,CASSLRTSGDQETQYF
TRBJ1-6,once,TRBV6-2/TRBV6-3,-,TGTGCCAGCAGTCGGGGTAGGTCACCCCTCCACTTT,CASSRGRSPLHF
TRBJ1-1,-,TRBV4-2,-,TGTGCCAGCAGCCCCGACAGGTTTCAGACCCCCCAGTATGAGGACACTGAAGCTTTCTTT,CASSPDRFQTPQYEDTEAFF
TRBJ1-3,-,TRBV5-1,-,TGCGCCAGCAGCGTGGACAGTGGAAACACCATATATTTT,CASSVDSGNTIYF
TRBJ2-7,-,TRBV15,TRBD2,TGTGCCACCAGCAGGGCTAGCGGGGGGTACGAGCAGTACTTC,CATSRASGGYEQYF
TRBJ1-1,-,TRBV18,TRBD1,TGTGCCAGCTCACCCGACAGGGGGCAAACTGAAGCTTTCTTT,CASSPDRGQTEAFF
TRBJ2-1,-,TRBV7-2,TRBD2,TGTGCCAGCAGCCAACTCGGACTAGCGGGGGGCAATGAGCAGTTCTTC,CASSQLGLAGGNEQFF
TRBJ2-7,-,TRBV4-3,-,TGCGCCAGCAGCCTCCTCCGAGGGATGGGGTACGAGCAGTACTTC,CASSLLRGMGYEQYF
TRBJ2-2,few,TRBV29-1,TRBD1,TGCAGCGTTGCTCGACAGGGTTCCGGGGAGCTGTTTTTT,CSVARQGSGELFF
TRBJ1-5,-,TRBV7-2,-,TGTGCCAGCAGCTATGGAGGGGTGGGCAATCAGCCCCAGCATTTT,CASSYGGVGNQPQHF
TRBJ1-2,-,TRBV6-5,-,TGTGCCAGCAGTCCCCGGGGGGAGGGGTCCTATGGCTACACCTTC,CASSPRGEGSYGYTF
TRBJ2-5,-,TRBV3-1/TRBV3-2,-,TGTGCCAGCAGCCTACCTGTAAACTCACAAGAGACCCAGTACTTC,CASSLPVNSQETQYF
TRBJ1-5,-,TRBV3-1/TRBV3-2,-,TGTGCCAGCAGCCACCAGGGGTACAATCAGCCCCAGCATTTT,CASSHQGYNQPQHF
TRBJ2-1,-,TRBV5-1,-,TGCGCCAGCAGCTTAACACAGCCAGCCTTGAATGAGCAGTTCTTC,CASSLTQPALNEQFF
TRBJ2-7,-,TRBV7-9,-,TGTGCCAGCAGCGCCGATAGTCGAGGTTCCTACGAGCAGTACTTC,CASSADSRGSYEQYF
TRBJ2-2,-,TRBV12-3/TRBV12-4,TRBD2,TGTGCCAGCAGTGCGGGGGGGGTCGGGGAGCTGTTTTTT,CASSAGGVGELFF